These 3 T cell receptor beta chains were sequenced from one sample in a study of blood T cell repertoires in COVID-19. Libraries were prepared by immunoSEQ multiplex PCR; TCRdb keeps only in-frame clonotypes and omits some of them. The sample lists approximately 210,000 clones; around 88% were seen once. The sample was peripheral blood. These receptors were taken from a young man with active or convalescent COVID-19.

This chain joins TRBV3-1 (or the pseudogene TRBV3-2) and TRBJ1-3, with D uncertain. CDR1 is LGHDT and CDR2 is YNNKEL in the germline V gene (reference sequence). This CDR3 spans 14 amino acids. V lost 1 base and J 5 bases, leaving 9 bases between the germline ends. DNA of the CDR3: TGTGCCAGCAGCCAAGTCAGATTCCGAAACACCATATATTTT. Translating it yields CASSQVRFRNTIYF.

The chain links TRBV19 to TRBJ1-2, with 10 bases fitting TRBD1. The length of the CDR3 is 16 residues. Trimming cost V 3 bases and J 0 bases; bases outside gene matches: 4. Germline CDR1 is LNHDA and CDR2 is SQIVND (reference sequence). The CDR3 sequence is CASSIGTGEANYGYTF. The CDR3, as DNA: TGTGCCAGTAGTATCGGGACAGGGGAAGCTAACTATGGCTACACCTTC. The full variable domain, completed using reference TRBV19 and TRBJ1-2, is DGGITQSPKYLFRKEGQNVTLSCEQNLNHDAMYWYRQDPGQGLRLIYYSQIVNDFQKGDIAEGYSVSREKKESFPLTVTSAQKNPTAFYLCASSIGTGEANYGYTFGSGTRLTVV.

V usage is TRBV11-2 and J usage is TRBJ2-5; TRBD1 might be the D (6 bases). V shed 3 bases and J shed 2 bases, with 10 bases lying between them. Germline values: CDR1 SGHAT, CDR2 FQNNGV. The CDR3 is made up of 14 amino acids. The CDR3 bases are TGTGCCAGCAGCTTGGTACAGGGTCAAGAGACCCAGTACTTC. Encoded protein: CASSLVQGQETQYF.